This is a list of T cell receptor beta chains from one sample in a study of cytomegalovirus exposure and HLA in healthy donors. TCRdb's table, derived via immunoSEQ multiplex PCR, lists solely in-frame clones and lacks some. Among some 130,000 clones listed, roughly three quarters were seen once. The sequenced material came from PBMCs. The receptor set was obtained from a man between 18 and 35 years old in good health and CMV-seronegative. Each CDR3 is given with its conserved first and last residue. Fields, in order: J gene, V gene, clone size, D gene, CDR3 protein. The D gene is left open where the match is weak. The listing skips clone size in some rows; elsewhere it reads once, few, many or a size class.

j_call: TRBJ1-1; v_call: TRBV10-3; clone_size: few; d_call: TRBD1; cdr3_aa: CAIRTGMNTEAFF
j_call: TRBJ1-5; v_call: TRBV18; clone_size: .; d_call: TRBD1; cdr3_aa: CASSPRTGGKQPQHF
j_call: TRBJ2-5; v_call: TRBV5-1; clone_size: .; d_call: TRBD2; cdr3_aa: CASSLELAGGETQYF
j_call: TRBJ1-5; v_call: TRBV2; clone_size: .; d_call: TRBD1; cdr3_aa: CASSRGQVTGQPQHF
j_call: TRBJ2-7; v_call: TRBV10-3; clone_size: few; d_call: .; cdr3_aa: CAIMGGGAYEQYF
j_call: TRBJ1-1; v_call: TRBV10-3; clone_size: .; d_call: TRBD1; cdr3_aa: CAISEGQGGTEAFF
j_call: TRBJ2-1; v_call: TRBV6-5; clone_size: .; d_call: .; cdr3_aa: CASSYSSVNEQFF
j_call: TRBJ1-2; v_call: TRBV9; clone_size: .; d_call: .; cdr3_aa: CASSVGPGALLSSYGYTF
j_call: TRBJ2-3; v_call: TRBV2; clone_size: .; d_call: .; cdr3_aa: CASSDLDSTQYF
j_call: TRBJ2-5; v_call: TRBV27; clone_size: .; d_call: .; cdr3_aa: CASSYRERETQYF
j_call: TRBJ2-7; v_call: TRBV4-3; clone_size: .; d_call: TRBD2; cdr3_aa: CASSQNLAGVYEQYF
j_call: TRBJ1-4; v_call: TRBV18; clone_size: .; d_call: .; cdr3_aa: CASSPWAESNEKLFF
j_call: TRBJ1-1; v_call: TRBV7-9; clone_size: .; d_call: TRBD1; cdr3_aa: CSSSLRQGGNTEAFF
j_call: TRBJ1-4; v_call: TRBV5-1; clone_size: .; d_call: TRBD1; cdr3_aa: CASSPGQVLGNEKLFF
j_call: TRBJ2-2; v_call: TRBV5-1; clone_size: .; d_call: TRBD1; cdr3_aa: CASSSNPGTGGTGELFF
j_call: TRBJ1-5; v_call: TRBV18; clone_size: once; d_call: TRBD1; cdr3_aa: CASSPFGQGDQPQHF
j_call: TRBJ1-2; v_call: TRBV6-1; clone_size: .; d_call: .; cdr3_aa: CASSERSTGGTNYGYTF
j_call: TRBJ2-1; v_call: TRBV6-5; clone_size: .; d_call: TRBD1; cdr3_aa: CASSDGDRQNEQFF
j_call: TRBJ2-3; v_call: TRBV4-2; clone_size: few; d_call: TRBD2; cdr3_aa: CASRPSGTSTDTQYF
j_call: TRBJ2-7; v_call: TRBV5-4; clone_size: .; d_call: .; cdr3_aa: CASSINRERWYEQYF
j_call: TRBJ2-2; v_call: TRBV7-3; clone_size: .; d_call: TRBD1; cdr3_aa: CASRGQFGELFF
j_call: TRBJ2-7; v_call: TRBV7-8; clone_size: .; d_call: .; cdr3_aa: CASSLGVPGATYEQYF
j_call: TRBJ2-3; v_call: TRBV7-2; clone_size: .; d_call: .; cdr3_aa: CASSFKRSSTQYF
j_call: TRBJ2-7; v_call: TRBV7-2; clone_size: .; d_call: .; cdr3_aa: CASSFQKGFEQYF
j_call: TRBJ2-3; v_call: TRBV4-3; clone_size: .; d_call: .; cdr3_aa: CASSQEDPGAFTDTQYF
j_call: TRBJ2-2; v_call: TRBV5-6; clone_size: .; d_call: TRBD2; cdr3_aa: CASSLVSSGGPWAGELFF
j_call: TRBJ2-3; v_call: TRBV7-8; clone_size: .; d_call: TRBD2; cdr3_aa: CASSQGRGDTQYF
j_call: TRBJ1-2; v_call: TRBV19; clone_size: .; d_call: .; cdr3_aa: CASTDQGTYGYTF
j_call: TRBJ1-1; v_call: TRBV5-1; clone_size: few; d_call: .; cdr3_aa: CASSPGLAENTEAFF
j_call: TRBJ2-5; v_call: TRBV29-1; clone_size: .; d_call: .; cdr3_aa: CSGGGDLRETQYF
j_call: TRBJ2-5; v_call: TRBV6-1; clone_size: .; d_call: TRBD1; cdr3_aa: CASSEDWTGKDGETQYF
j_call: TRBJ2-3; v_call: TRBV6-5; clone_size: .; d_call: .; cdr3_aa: CASSYSGTLSADTQYF
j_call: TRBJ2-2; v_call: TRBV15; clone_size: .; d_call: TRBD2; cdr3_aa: CATTAGLAGTNTGELFF
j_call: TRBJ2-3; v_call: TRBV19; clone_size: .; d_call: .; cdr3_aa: CASSMRTNTQYF
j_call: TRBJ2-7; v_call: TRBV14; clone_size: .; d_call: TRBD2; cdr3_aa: CASSPFSGTSYEQYF
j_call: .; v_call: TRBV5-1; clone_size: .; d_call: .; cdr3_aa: CASSFGREGAGEQYF
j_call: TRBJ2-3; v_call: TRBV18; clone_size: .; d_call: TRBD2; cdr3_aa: CASSSTSVGTDTQYF
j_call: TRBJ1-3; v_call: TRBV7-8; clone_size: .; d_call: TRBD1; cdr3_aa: CASSLIGGTGFGNTIYF
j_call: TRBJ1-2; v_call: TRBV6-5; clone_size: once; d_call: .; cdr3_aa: CASSDFANYGYTF
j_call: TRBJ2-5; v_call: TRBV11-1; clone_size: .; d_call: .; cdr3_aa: CASSLGKETQYF
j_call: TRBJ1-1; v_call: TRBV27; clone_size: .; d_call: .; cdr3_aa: CASSSDPIQGRAFF
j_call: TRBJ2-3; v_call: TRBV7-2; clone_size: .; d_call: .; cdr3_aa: CASSFRQSTDTQYF
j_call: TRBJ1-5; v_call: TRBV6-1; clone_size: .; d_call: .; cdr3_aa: CASSESQGGKPQHF
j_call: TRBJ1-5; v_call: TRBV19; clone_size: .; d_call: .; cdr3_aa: CASSREGWEPQHF
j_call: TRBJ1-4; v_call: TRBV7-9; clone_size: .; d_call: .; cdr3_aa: CASSPWSGRNEKLFF
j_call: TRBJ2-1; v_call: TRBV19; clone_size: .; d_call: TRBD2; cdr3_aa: CASSPRTSGGPGNEQFF
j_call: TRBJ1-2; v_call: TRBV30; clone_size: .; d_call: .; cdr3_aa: CAWSVANYYGYTF
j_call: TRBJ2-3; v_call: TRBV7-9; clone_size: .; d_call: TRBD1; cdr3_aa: CASSLGTGAHTQYF
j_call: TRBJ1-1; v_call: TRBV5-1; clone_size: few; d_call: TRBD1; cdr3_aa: CASSRADRAGTEAFF
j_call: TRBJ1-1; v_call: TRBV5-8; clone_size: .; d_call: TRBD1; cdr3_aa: CASSLEWDRGWNTEAFF
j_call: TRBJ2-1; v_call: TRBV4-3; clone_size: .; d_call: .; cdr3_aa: CASSFYGERNNEQFF